The table lists the clone carrying this T cell receptor beta chain with a few counts. No antigen is known for it. RNA transcripts served as the template for amplifying TCR beta CDR3 regions. Primed by the HTBI set, a first-round RT-PCR was run on the TCR CDR3. TCRdb redid the calling of the multiplex PCR reads with MiXCR, one entry per CDR3 protein. The top ten clones hold over 15% of a sample with 730,000 or so distinct CDR3 sequences, approximately 18% of them seen once. Predating any ophthalmopathy symptoms, the blood sample was taken at first hyperthyroidism diagnosis. The data belong to a study of T cells in Graves' hyperthyroidism and ophthalmopathy. Study-wide points: Blood also contained most expanded thyroid clonotypes above 0.001.

V was pared by 5 bases and J by 6 bases, with 13 bases between. The germline CDR1 and CDR2 sequences are SGHVS and FQNEAQ. This CDR3 comprises 14 residues. The sequence was obtained from a woman between 50 and 59 years old with Graves' hyperthyroidism that later progressed to Graves' ophthalmopathy. The sequenced sample was blood. The chain is built from TRBV7-8 and TRBJ2-2, with D unresolved. For the CDR3, the DNA is TGTGCCAGCAGCCCCCCCGCAGGACCCGGGGAGCTGTTTTTT. It is translated as CASSPPAGPGELFF.